Below, one T cell receptor beta chain is given with its context. Germline V gene lookup returns CDR1 SGHRS and CDR2 YFSETQ. The CDR3 length is 15 residues. After removal of 3 bases from V and 3 bases from J, the junction contained 7 bases not matched to a gene. TCRdb used MiXCR to reprocess the RT-PCR reads, holding one entry per CDR3 protein. This sample has about 680,000 distinct CDR3 sequences, with approximately 15% found just once. This sequence originates from a female donor in good health, serving as a healthy control. The rearrangement uses TRBV5-1 and TRBJ1-1; 8 bases align to TRBD1. Material: memory CD4+ T cells from blood. The CDR3 is CASSSADRGYTEAFF. The CDR3 bases are TGCGCCAGCAGCTCAGCTGACAGGGGTTACACTGAAGCTTTCTTT.